The 23 T cell receptor beta chains below all came from one sample that was sequenced in a study of technical replicates of blood from a handful of donors. This table comes from immunoSEQ multiplex PCR, and its TCRdb copy is limited to in-frame clones, with some not included. The sample yields about 54,000 clones, 94% seen once. Sequencing was performed on T cells isolated from PBMCs. These receptors all come from a human donor in good health.

In nucleotides, the CDR3 is TGCAGCGTACAGGGGAGTGGCGAAAAACTGTTTTTT. Translating gives CSVQGSGEKLFF. The chain employs TRBV29-1 and TRBJ1-4, with 7 bases matching TRBD1. CDR3 length: 12 residues. The germline CDR1 and CDR2 sequences are SQVTM and ANQGSEA. The ends lost 6 bases at V and 8 bases at J; junction bases unmatched: 6.

The rearrangement uses TRBV5-4 and TRBJ2-7, with D maybe TRBD2 (7 bases). Germline V lookup: CDR1 SGHNT, CDR2 YYREEE (reference sequence). The ends were cut back, 3 bases at V and 7 bases at J, with 20 bases in the middle. This CDR3 contains 15 residues. The CDR3 reads CASSSGGSGVGEQYF. Written as DNA, the CDR3 is TGTGCCAGCAGCTCGGGGGGCTCAGGGGTTGGGGAGCAGTACTTC.

The V and J genes are TRBV6-5 and TRBJ2-3, with TRBD2 matching 7 bases. Trimming cost V 6 bases and J 1 base; bases outside gene matches: 7. The CDR3 has 15 amino acids. The germline gives CDR1 MNHEY, CDR2 SVGAGI. The chain's CDR3 is CASRLGRVGTDTQYF. The CDR3 DNA is TGTGCCAGCAGACTGGGGAGGGTGGGCACAGATACGCAGTATTTT.

The rearrangement joins TRBV5-1 to TRBJ2-7; 9 nucleotides align to TRBD2. Germline V gene lookup returns CDR1 SGHRS and CDR2 YFSETQ. The CDR3 runs 15 residues. The V and J ends lost 4 bases and 2 bases, in that order; junction bases with no gene match: 7. The CDR3, as DNA: TGCGCCAGCAGCATCTTAGCGGGGGCTACCTACGAGCAGTACTTC. It encodes CASSILAGATYEQYF.

This chain links TRBV5-1 with TRBJ1-2; D gene unclear. Germline values: CDR1 SGHRS, CDR2 YFSETQ. The V gene lost 0 bases and the J gene lost 3 bases, with 6 bases spanning the gap. The CDR3 loop spans 13 amino acids. CDR3 DNA sequence: TGCGCCAGCAGCTTGGACGGGTACTATGGCTACACCTTC. Translating it yields CASSLDGYYGYTF.

The CDR3: CASSSWQGGYNEQFF. In DNA form, the CDR3 reads TGCGCCAGCAGCTCATGGCAGGGTGGCTACAATGAGCAGTTCTTC. J is TRBJ2-1 and V is TRBV5-1; D is perhaps TRBD1 (5 bases). V lost 3 bases and J lost 3, with 13 bases in between. This CDR3 is 15 amino acids long. In germline, CDR1 is SGHRS, CDR2 YFSETQ.

This clone was observed once. The J gene is TRBJ2-5, the V gene TRBV10-3; weak D call: TRBD2 (5 bases). The germline V and J ends were trimmed by 1 base and 7 bases, with 19 bases remaining between them. Germline CDR1 ENHRY, CDR2 SYGVKD. CDR3 size: 16 residues. The CDR3 sequence is CAISEFLGQKAGTQYF. CDR3 DNA sequence: TGTGCCATCAGTGAGTTTTTAGGGCAGAAGGCGGGGACCCAGTACTTC.

The genes are TRBV28 and TRBJ1-4, with TRBD1 as a possible D gene (6 bases). The CDR3 spans 18 residues. Trimming cost V 6 bases and J 5 bases, with 25 bases left between them. Per the germline V gene, CDR1 is MDHEN and CDR2 is SYDVKM. This chain's CDR3 is CASSLAKTGILPNEKLFF. CDR3 coding DNA: TGTGCCAGCAGCTTAGCGAAAACAGGGATTTTACCGAATGAAAAACTGTTTTTT.

The chain joins TRBV11-2 to TRBJ2-5; 13 bases align to TRBD2. CDR3 length: 18 amino acids. V lost 0 bases, J lost 2 bases, and 6 bases stayed unmatched. Germline values: CDR1 SGHAT, CDR2 FQNNGV. The CDR3 is CASSLDLLAGGLQETQYF. As DNA, the CDR3 is TGTGCCAGCAGCTTAGATTTACTAGCGGGAGGGCTGCAAGAGACCCAGTACTTC.

The CDR3 loop reads CASSLGVRDPVGYTF. CDR3 DNA: TGCGCCAGCAGCTTGGGGGTTCGGGATCCGGTCGGCTACACCTTC. The rearrangement uses TRBV5-1 and TRBJ1-2; D is ambiguous. The CDR3 has 15 amino acids. Germline V gene lookup returns CDR1 SGHRS and CDR2 YFSETQ. Trimming left V 0 bases short and J 8 bases short, with 17 bases between.

CDR3 bases: TGTGCCAGCTCTCCGACAGAGAACACTGAAGCTTTCTTT. Translating it yields CASSPTENTEAFF. The chain has TRBV18 and TRBJ1-1; D may be TRBD1 (5 bases). In germline, CDR1 is KGHSH, CDR2 LQKENI. This CDR3 is 13 amino acids long. Between the trimmed V and J ends, which lost 6 bases and 1 base, there was a span of 9 bases.

V usage is TRBV7-9 and J usage is TRBJ2-2; 7 nucleotides match TRBD1. Per the germline V gene, CDR1 is SEHNR and CDR2 is FQNEAQ (reference sequence). The V gene end was trimmed by 5 bases and the J gene end by 5 bases; junction bases not matched to a gene: 17. This CDR3 contains 18 residues. CDR3 DNA sequence: TGTGCCAGCAGCCCCCGAAATATACGACAGGGATTAACCGGGGAGCTGTTTTTT. Residues: CASSPRNIRQGLTGELFF.

V usage is TRBV10-2 and J usage is TRBJ1-1; D not resolved. This CDR3 is 12 amino acids long. Trimming pared 4 bases from V and 8 bases from J, leaving 11 bases between. CDR1 WSHSY and CDR2 SAAADI come from the germline V gene. CDR3 in DNA: TGCGCCAGCAGTGTTCGAGGCAGCGAAGCTTTCTTT. This encodes CASSVRGSEAFF.

The chain recombines TRBV20-1 with TRBJ2-1, with 7 bases that match TRBD2. CDR1 is DFQATT, CDR2 SNEGSKA, per germline (reference sequence). The V and J ends lost 6 bases and 7 bases, in that order; junction bases with no gene match: 3. This CDR3 is built from 11 residues. The CDR3 here is CSAILANEQFF. The CDR3 nucleotides read TGCAGTGCCATACTAGCGAATGAGCAGTTCTTC.

The chain couples TRBV5-1 to TRBJ2-7; TRBD2 aligns across 12 bases. The CDR3 runs to 14 residues. Germline V gene data show CDR1 as SGHRS and CDR2 as YFSETQ. V shed 9 bases and J 2 bases; nucleotides not matched to a gene: 6. The CDR3 DNA follows: TGCGCCACCTCAAGGACTAGCGGGGCCTACGAGCAGTACTTC. Its translation is CATSRTSGAYEQYF. Drawing the rest from reference TRBV5-1 and TRBJ2-7, the complete variable domain is KAGVTQTPRYLIKTRGQQVTLSCSPISGHRSVSWYQQTPGQGLQFLFEYFSETQRNKGNFPGRFSGRQFSNSRSEMNVSTLELGDSALYLCATSRTSGAYEQYFGPGTRLTVT.

This chain connects TRBV6-5 to TRBJ1-3, with D uncertain. This CDR3 is 15 amino acids long. V was shortened by 2 bases and J by 1 base, with 9 bases between the two germline ends. The V gene's germline CDR1 is MNHEY and CDR2 SVGAGI. The CDR3, as DNA: TGTGCCAGCAGTTACGGCGCGGGGTCTGGAAACACCATATATTTT. It translates to CASSYGAGSGNTIYF.

V gene TRBV29-1 combines with J gene TRBJ2-5; no clear D gene. The germline V and J ends were trimmed by 4 bases and 1 base, with 7 bases remaining between them. This CDR3 has 12 amino acids. Germline-derived CDR1 and CDR2 are SQVTM and ANQGSEA. The CDR3 region has the DNA TGCAGCGTTGGGGCAGCCCAAGAGACCCAGTACTTC. It yields the protein CSVGAAQETQYF.

The gene calls are TRBV28 and TRBJ1-5; 7 nucleotides match TRBD1. Germline assignment: CDR1 MDHEN and CDR2 SYDVKM. V was clipped by 7 bases and J by 2 bases; unmatched bases: 8. The length of the CDR3 is 15 residues. The CDR3 region has the DNA TGTGCCAGCAACTCCGGCACAGGGGGCAATCAGCCCCAGCATTTT. This codes for CASNSGTGGNQPQHF.

The chain uses TRBV5-1 and TRBJ2-7, with D possibly TRBD1 on 6 matching bases. Germline V lookup: CDR1 SGHRS, CDR2 YFSETQ. Deletions cut 4 bases from V and 1 base from J, with 9 bases between. The CDR3 extends over 13 amino acids. The chain's CDR3 is CASSTQGSYEQYF. The CDR3 DNA reads TGCGCCAGCAGCACCCAGGGGTCCTACGAGCAGTACTTC.

The chain couples TRBV5-4 to TRBJ2-7; 8 bases line up with TRBD1. CDR3 length: 15 residues. The V and J ends lost 4 bases and 2 bases, in that order; junction bases with no gene match: 8. Germline CDR1 SGHNT, CDR2 YYREEE (reference sequence). Here the CDR3 reads CASSIGQGGAYEQYF. CDR3 coding DNA: TGTGCCAGCAGCATCGGACAGGGAGGCGCCTACGAGCAGTACTTC.

This chain links TRBV10-1 with TRBJ2-7, with 8 positions matching TRBD1. J gave up 5 bases and V 4 bases, and 7 bases lay outside the gene matches. The CDR3 is made up of 14 amino acids. CDR1 WNHNN and CDR2 SYGVQD come from the germline V gene (reference sequence). CDR3 protein: CASSAQTGVNEQYF. CDR3 in DNA: TGCGCCAGCAGTGCCCAGACAGGGGTCAACGAGCAGTACTTC.

The genes are TRBV5-1 and TRBJ1-5; the match to TRBD1 covers 8 bases. The CDR3 is 14 amino acids. In germline, CDR1 is SGHRS, CDR2 YFSETQ. The trim removed 5 bases at V and 8 bases at J, leaving 9 bases unmatched. In nucleotides, the CDR3 is TGCGCCAGCAGTAAAGGACAGGGTTCGGAGCCCCAGCATTTT. It translates to CASSKGQGSEPQHF.

This chain joins TRBV7-2 and TRBJ2-5, with D unresolved. Germline CDR1 SGHTA, CDR2 FQGNSA. The CDR3 consists of 17 residues. Trimming cost V 5 bases and J 2 bases, with 21 bases left between them. CDR3 DNA sequence: TGTGCCAGCAGCCCCGTCGGGTCCCTTGTCCCACAAGAGACCCAGTACTTC. Its protein product is CASSPVGSLVPQETQYF. Based on the CDR3 plus reference TRBV7-2 and TRBJ2-5, the full variable domain is GAGVSQSPSNKVTEKGKDVELRCDPISGHTALYWYRQSLGQGLEFLIYFQGNSAPDKSGLPSDRFSAERTGGSVSTLTIQRTQQEDSAVYLCASSPVGSLVPQETQYFGPGTRLLVL.